This T cell receptor (beta chain) was sequenced in a study of T cells in women clearing cervical HPV infection. Overall study: HLA type could not be excluded as a confounder. Study observations and caveats: CIN3+ cases had significantly higher TCR richness than controls; evenness did not differ. Cases and controls were distinguished at AUC 0.83 by richness and V genes.

A word on this clone: Its antigen remains unidentified. The CDR3 is cut off 3 residues early in the read; its end comes from the germline J gene.

The method was immunoSEQ multiplex PCR; TCRdb's version includes in-frame clones alone and lacks a portion of them. The table for this sample gives about 32,000 clones. From germline, CDR1 is MNHEY and CDR2 SVGEGT. The CDR3 has 13 residues. Trimming removed 5 bases from V and 2 bases from J; junction bases left unmatched: 2. The chain employs TRBV6-2 or TRBV6-3 and TRBJ2-7; TRBD1 matches at 8 bases. The clonotype was recovered from a woman aged 18 to 75 with a cervical HPV16 infection that either progressed to CIN3+ or cleared (not recorded which). The sequenced material came from blood buffy coat. The sequenced part of the CDR3 DNA is TGTGCCAGCAGTCCAGGGGGCCCCTACGAG. Amino acids: CASSPGGPYE. The whole CDR3 region reads CASSPGGPYEQYF.